This record looks at one T cell receptor (beta chain) sequence and its context. This clone was counted only a few times. Its antigen is currently not known. There are no base qualities to consult, and no much larger clone falls within one base. The same CDR3 is also encoded by other DNA sequences in this sample. TCRbeta CDR3 regions were amplified from genomic DNA by means of the immunoSEQ Assay, a bias-controlled multiplex PCR. As for how the authors treated the data: The number of nucleated cells in each sample was estimated by amplification of reference gene primers within the assay. To quantify the absolute abundance of each unique TCRbeta CDR3 rearrangement, sequence reads were collapsed and filtered. For each sample, productive Simpson clonality was calculated as the square root of Simpson's diversity index over productive rearrangements. In TCRdb, the immuneACCESS table is reduced to in-frame sequences with V and J assigned. These tables do not hold every clone; where another copy was compared, an unresolved V gene accounts for under half, and the others remain unexplained. The V and J calls and clone size come from that table; D and trimming were worked out from the DNA. Present in this sample are 75,000 to 95,000 clones, roughly 88% of which were seen just once. Approximately 5% of the sample is in the top ten clones.

These data are taken from a study of blood T cell repertoires in COVID-19 (TCRdb year 2020). About the study as a whole: The collaborator samples originated in the United States, Italy and Spain and spanned the acute and convalescent phases of COVID-19. The prospective study material was composed of cDNA or gDNA derived from T cells, B-cell-depleted T cells, or PBMCs. HLA class I and class II types, where available, came from metadata supplied by the sample provider rather than from assay-based typing. The repertoires were released in a freely available public database intended as a resource for research on the immune response to SARS-CoV-2. The sample metadata nearly always contained a de-identified subject ID, COVID-19 status, age in years and sex. Samples were obtained from the ongoing ImmuneRACE study (first 160 participants) and from over 1,000 subjects provided by 6 global collaborators. Subjects who had been exposed to COVID-19, were actively infected with it, or had recovered from it provided the deeply sampled blood TCRbeta repertoires that made up the dataset. The paper's findings and limits, for the study overall: How much clinical and demographic metadata was included differed by source and by participant, and the metadata was provided uncurated.

Whole blood was collected in K2EDTA tubes by collaborating institutions according to the institutions' own protocols. For TCRbeta analysis, collaborators shipped samples in one of three forms: frozen whole blood, isolated PBMCs, or DNA extracted from either of those sample types. Based on the germline V gene (reference sequence), the CDR1 and CDR2 sequences are MNHEY and SMNVEV. Trimming accounts for 5 bases at V and 2 bases at J, while the number of junction bases matched to no gene is 4. Including the terminal cysteine and phenylalanine, the CDR3 comprises 17 residues. Only the CDR3 region is kept as DNA, spanning 51 bases read in frame from base 1.

The sequence joins TRBV27 to TRBJ2-1; TRBD2 fits 15 bases in the junction. The sample taken for sequencing was peripheral blood. The sequence was obtained from a man aged 50 to 59 with active COVID-19. CDR3 sequence: CASSPRTSGRAYNEQFF. DNA sequence: TGTGCCAGCAGTCCAAGGACTAGCGGGAGGGCCTACAATGAGCAGTTCTTC.